The 15 T cell receptor beta chains listed next were all sequenced from one sample in a study of CD8+ T cells in alopecia areata. Sequencing templates came from extracted RNA that was reverse transcribed into cDNA. Measured with immunoSEQ multiplex PCR; TCRdb has only the in-frame clones, and not every one. The sample contains 200,000 to 250,000 clones, approximately 52% of which appear only once. This sample comprised CD4+ T cells sorted from blood, obtained at week 0. These receptors were taken from a human donor with alopecia areata.

This clone has more than one count but fewer than ten. The chain uses TRBV28 and TRBJ1-5; D is ambiguous. The CDR3 sequence is 15 residues long. V dropped 1 base and J dropped 4 bases, with 11 bases sitting between them. Germline assignment: CDR1 MDHEN and CDR2 SYDVKM. In DNA, the CDR3 is TGTGCCAGCAGTTTATCAGGTGCCCTAAATCAGCCCCAGCATTTT. Amino acid sequence: CASSLSGALNQPQHF.

The chain links TRBV2 to TRBJ2-1, with 9 bases that match TRBD2. V gave up 5 bases and J gave up 4 bases; unmatched junction bases: 3. From germline, CDR1 is SNHLY and CDR2 FYNNEI. This CDR3 is 14 amino acids long. CDR3 coding DNA: TGTGCCAGCAGTCCGGGACTAGCATACAATGAGCAGTTCTTC. It codes for CASSPGLAYNEQFF.

The genes are TRBV6-5 and TRBJ1-5; 8 bases line up with TRBD1. V was clipped by 6 bases and J by 1 base; unmatched bases: 5. Germline CDR1 is MNHEY and CDR2 is SVGAGI. This CDR3 contains 15 residues. CDR3 region: CASRRDRGSNQPQHF. The CDR3 DNA reads as TGTGCCAGCAGACGCGACAGGGGAAGCAATCAGCCCCAGCATTTT.

The V and J genes are TRBV7-9 and TRBJ2-3, with TRBD2 matching 7 bases. V lost 3 bases, J lost 1 base, and 7 bases stayed unmatched. This CDR3 comprises 16 residues. Germline-derived CDR1 and CDR2 are SEHNR and FQNEAQ (reference sequence). This CDR3 reads CASSLSGAGRTDTQYF. DNA for the CDR3: TGTGCCAGCAGCTTGAGCGGAGCGGGACGCACAGATACGCAGTATTTT.

In DNA, the CDR3 is TGTGCCAGCCAGGGACATCGGGAGTCTGGGGCCAACGTCCTGACTTTC. Its translation: CASQGHRESGANVLTF. The chain links TRBV30 to TRBJ2-6; either TRBD1 or TRBD2 may fit D (6 bases each). CDR1 is GTSNPN, CDR2 SVGIG, per germline (reference sequence). The CDR3 has 16 residues. V was pared by 8 bases and J by 1 base, with 18 bases between.

The chain has TRBV6-5 and TRBJ1-2; the D gene is possibly TRBD1 (5 bases). Trimming stripped 3 bases from V and 1 base from J, with 9 bases between. Germline V gene lookup returns CDR1 MNHEY and CDR2 SVGAGI. CDR3 size: 14 residues. CDR3 loop: CASSYDSNNYGYTF. CDR3 DNA: TGTGCCAGCAGTTATGACAGTAATAACTATGGCTACACCTTC.

The V call is TRBV14, the J call TRBJ2-1; TRBD1 aligns across 9 bases. Trimming at V came to 6 bases and at J to 4 bases, leaving 4 bases not matched to a gene. Germline CDR1 reads SGHDN; CDR2 reads FVKESK. The CDR3 length is 14 residues. The CDR3, as DNA: TGTGCCAGCAGGAAGACAGGGGGATACAATGAGCAGTTCTTC. This gives the protein CASRKTGGYNEQFF. The whole variable domain, remainder taken from reference TRBV14 and TRBJ2-1, is EAGVTQFPSHSVIEKGQTVTLRCDPISGHDNLYWYRRVMGKEIKFLLHFVKESKQDESGMPNNRFLAERTGGTYSTLKVQPAELEDSGVYFCASRKTGGYNEQFFGPGTRLTVL.

This clone was recorded only once. The rearrangement uses TRBV5-6 and TRBJ2-4, with 7 bases identical to TRBD1. Trimming at V came to 0 bases and at J to 7 bases, leaving 7 bases not matched to a gene. This CDR3 spans 15 amino acids. Looked up from germline, CDR1 is SGHDT and CDR2 is YYEEEE. The CDR3 DNA follows: TGTGCCAGCAGCTTGGGAGGCAGGGGGAACAACATTCAGTACTTC. It yields the protein CASSLGGRGNNIQYF.

This chain links TRBV5-1 with TRBJ2-2; D unresolved. The CDR3 extends over 14 amino acids. V was clipped by 4 bases and J by 0 bases, with 7 bases between them. CDR1 and CDR2 (germline): SGHRS, YFSETQ. The DNA for the CDR3 is TGCGCCAGCAGCGGCAACACGAACACCGGGGAGCTGTTTTTT. It encodes CASSGNTNTGELFF. Full variable domain (missing parts from reference TRBV5-1 and TRBJ2-2): KAGVTQTPRYLIKTRGQQVTLSCSPISGHRSVSWYQQTPGQGLQFLFEYFSETQRNKGNFPGRFSGRQFSNSRSEMNVSTLELGDSALYLCASSGNTNTGELFFGEGSRLTVL.

This rearrangement joins TRBV5-1 to TRBJ1-1, with no clear D. Trimming cost V 4 bases and J 0 bases, with 13 bases left between them. Germline lookup yields CDR1 SGHRS and CDR2 YFSETQ. The CDR3 consists of 15 residues. Here the CDR3 DNA reads TGCGCCAGCAGCGCCCGTCCCCAAATGAACACTGAAGCTTTCTTT. Translating gives CASSARPQMNTEAFF.

The chain carries TRBV2 and TRBJ2-2; tentative D call: TRBD2 (5 bases). The CDR3 spans 15 residues. Trimming took off 7 bases at V and 1 base at J, with 13 bases between the two ends. CDR1 is SNHLY and CDR2 is FYNNEI in the germline V gene. The CDR3 coding sequence is TGTGCCAGCAAGGACGAGGGAATGAACACCGGGGAGCTGTTTTTT. Translated, it gives CASKDEGMNTGELFF.

The chain has TRBV19 and TRBJ1-5; perhaps TRBD1 as D (5 bases). The CDR3 totals 15 residues. Germline CDR1 LNHDA, CDR2 SQIVND (reference sequence). Between the trimmed V and J ends, which lost 0 bases and 4 bases, there was a span of 10 bases. CDR3 protein: CASSIDRRQNQPQHF. The CDR3 nucleotides are TGTGCCAGTAGTATAGATCGACGACAGAATCAGCCCCAGCATTTT.

This clone was seen just once. The chain combines TRBV30 with TRBJ2-7, with 9 bases matching TRBD1. Germline assignment: CDR1 GTSNPN and CDR2 SVGIG (reference sequence). The CDR3 runs to 15 residues. The ends lost 2 bases at V and 7 bases at J; junction bases unmatched: 12. CDR3: CAWSPRQGGIIEQYF. CDR3 DNA sequence: TGTGCCTGGAGTCCGCGACAGGGGGGCATCATTGAGCAGTACTTC.

This clone was found a few times. The chain joins TRBV7-8 to TRBJ1-2; D is possibly TRBD1 (5 bases). Trimming cost V 6 bases and J 9 bases, with 20 bases left between them. In germline, CDR1 is SGHVS, CDR2 FQNEAQ. CDR3 length: 14 residues. CDR3 in amino acids: CASSLTVTSDCYTF. CDR3 sequence (DNA): TGTGCCAGCAGTCTGACAGTTACTTCGGATTGCTACACCTTC.

The chain combines TRBV9 with TRBJ1-2; D remains unclear. Germline V gene data show CDR1 as SGDLS and CDR2 as YYNGEE. The CDR3 is 16 amino acids. Trimming took 3 bases from V and 6 from J, leaving 21 bases between them. The CDR3 region is CASSGHHYRFRDGYTF. In nucleotides, the CDR3 is TGTGCCAGCAGCGGTCATCACTATCGTTTTCGGGATGGCTACACCTTC.